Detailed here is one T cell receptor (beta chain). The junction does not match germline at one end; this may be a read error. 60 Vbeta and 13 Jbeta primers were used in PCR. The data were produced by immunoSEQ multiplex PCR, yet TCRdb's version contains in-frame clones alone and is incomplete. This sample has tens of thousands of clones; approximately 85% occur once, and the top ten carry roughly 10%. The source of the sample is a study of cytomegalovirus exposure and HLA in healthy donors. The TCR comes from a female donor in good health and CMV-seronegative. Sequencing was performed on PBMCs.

The CDR3 spells CASSLRGTGEDEETQYF. The CDR3 DNA is TGTGCTAGCAGCTTACGTGGTACAGGGGAGGATGAAGAGACCCAGTACTTC. The chain uses TRBV7-7 and TRBJ2-5, with D maybe TRBD1 (7 bases). The CDR3 length is 17 residues. Germline CDR1 is SSHAT and CDR2 is FNYEAQ (reference sequence).